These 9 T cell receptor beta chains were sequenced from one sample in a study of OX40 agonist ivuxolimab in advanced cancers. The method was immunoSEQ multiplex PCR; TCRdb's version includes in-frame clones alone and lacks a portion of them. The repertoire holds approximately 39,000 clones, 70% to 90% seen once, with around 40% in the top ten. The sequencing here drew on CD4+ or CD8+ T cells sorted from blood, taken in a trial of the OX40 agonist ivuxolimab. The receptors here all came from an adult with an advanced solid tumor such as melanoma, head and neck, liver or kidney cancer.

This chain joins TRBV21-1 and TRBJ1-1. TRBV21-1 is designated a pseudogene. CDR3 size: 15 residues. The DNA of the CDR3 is TGTGCCAGCAGCAAAGGGCTAAAGGGGAACACTGAAGCTTTCTTT. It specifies CASSKGLKGNTEAFF.

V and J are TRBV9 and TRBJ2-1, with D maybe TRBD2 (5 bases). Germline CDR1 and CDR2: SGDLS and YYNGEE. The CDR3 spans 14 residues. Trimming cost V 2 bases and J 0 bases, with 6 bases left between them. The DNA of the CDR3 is TGTGCCAGCAGCGTGGGAGACTCCTACAATGAGCAGTTCTTC. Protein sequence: CASSVGDSYNEQFF.

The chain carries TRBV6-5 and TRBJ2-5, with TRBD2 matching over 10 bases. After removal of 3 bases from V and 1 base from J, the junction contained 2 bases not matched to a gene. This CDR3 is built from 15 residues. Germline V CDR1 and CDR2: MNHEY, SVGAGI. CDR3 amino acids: CASSYSGGLQETQYF. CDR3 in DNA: TGTGCCAGCAGTTATAGCGGGGGGCTCCAAGAGACCCAGTACTTC.

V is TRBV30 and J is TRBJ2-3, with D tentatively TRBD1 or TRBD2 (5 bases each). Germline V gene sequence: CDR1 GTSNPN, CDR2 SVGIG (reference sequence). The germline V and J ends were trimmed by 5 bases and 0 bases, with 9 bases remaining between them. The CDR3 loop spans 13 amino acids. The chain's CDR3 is CAWGTLSTDTQYF. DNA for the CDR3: TGTGCCTGGGGGACCTTAAGCACAGATACGCAGTATTTT.

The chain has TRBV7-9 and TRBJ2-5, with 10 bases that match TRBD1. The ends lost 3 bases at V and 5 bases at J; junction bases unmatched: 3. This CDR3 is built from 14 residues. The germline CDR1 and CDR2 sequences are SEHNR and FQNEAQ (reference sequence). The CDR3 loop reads CASSLGTGEETQYF. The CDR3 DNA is TGTGCCAGCAGCTTGGGGACAGGGGAGGAGACCCAGTACTTC.

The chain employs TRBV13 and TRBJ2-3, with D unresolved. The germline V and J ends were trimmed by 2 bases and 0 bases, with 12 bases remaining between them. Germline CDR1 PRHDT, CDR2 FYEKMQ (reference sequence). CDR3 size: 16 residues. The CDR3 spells CASSLWVSSSTDTQYF. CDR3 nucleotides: TGTGCCAGCAGCTTATGGGTTTCCTCTAGCACAGATACGCAGTATTTT.

The CDR3 nucleotides are TGCGCCAGCAGCTTGGGTGGGCTAGCGGGGGAGTTCTTC. Translating gives CASSLGGLAGEFF. This sequence joins TRBV5-1 and TRBJ2-1; 10 bases fit TRBD2. The germline CDR1 and CDR2 sequences are SGHRS and YFSETQ. CDR3 length: 13 amino acids. After removal of 0 bases from V and 14 bases from J, the junction contained 5 bases not matched to a gene. Complete variable domain (other parts from reference TRBV5-1 and TRBJ2-1): KAGVTQTPRYLIKTRGQQVTLSCSPISGHRSVSWYQQTPGQGLQFLFEYFSETQRNKGNFPGRFSGRQFSNSRSEMNVSTLELGDSALYLCASSLGGLAGEFFGPGTRLTVL.

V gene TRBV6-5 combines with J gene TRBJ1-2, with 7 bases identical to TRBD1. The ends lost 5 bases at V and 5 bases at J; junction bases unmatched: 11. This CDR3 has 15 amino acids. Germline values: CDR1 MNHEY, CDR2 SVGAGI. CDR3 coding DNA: TGTGCCAGCAGTCCCACGTATGGGACAGAGTATGGCTACACCTTC. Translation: CASSPTYGTEYGYTF.

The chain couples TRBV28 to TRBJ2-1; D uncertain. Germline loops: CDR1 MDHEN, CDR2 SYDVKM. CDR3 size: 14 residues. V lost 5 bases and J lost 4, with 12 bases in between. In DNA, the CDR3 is TGTGCCAGCAGTACCCCGGACGGTTACAATGAGCAGTTCTTC. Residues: CASSTPDGYNEQFF. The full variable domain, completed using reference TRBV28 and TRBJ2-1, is DVKVTQSSRYLVKRTGEKVFLECVQDMDHENMFWYRQDPGLGLRLIYFSYDVKMKEKGDIPEGYSVSREKKERFSLILESASTNQTSMYLCASSTPDGYNEQFFGPGTRLTVL.